This is a list of T cell receptor beta chains from one sample in a study of immune cell composition in non-small cell lung cancer. Generated by immunoSEQ multiplex PCR, the TCRdb table keeps only in-frame clones and is missing some. The data show approximately 4,300 clones, with roughly three quarters seen just once and over 9.5% held by the top ten. Specimen: lung tumor tissue. Every receptor here comes from a human donor with non-small cell lung cancer. The CDR3 runs from the conserved cysteine through the conserved F or W. Each record gives: V gene, clone size, J gene, D gene, CDR3 protein, CDR3 DNA. A D gene is named only where the DNA matches it firmly. Clone size, where shown, is once, few, many, or a class for clones that have expanded.

V: TRBV5-4; size: .; J: TRBJ2-1; D: .; CDR3: CASSLVSNEQFF; DNA: TGTGCCAGCAGCTTGGTCAGTAATGAGCAGTTCTTC
V: TRBV15; size: .; J: TRBJ1-5; D: .; CDR3: CATSAGQGGEPQHF; DNA: TGTGCCACCAGCGCGGGGCAGGGAGGGGAGCCCCAGCATTTT
V: TRBV19; size: .; J: TRBJ1-1; D: TRBD1; CDR3: CASSIFGGQGTTEAFF; DNA: TGTGCCAGTAGTATATTCGGGGGACAGGGGACGACTGAAGCTTTCTTT
V: TRBV10-3; size: .; J: TRBJ2-7; D: TRBD2; CDR3: CAISETGTSGYEQYF; DNA: TGTGCCATCAGTGAAACCGGGACTAGCGGCTACGAGCAGTACTTC
V: TRBV7-9; size: few; J: TRBJ2-7; D: .; CDR3: CASSLGGLFYEQYF; DNA: TGTGCCAGCAGCTTAGGGGGACTTTTCTACGAGCAGTACTTC
V: TRBV19; size: .; J: TRBJ1-1; D: .; CDR3: CASTNRGGLNTEAFF; DNA: TGTGCCAGTACCAATCGTGGGGGACTTAACACTGAAGCTTTCTTT
V: TRBV19; size: .; J: TRBJ2-1; D: TRBD2; CDR3: CASSFGTSAYNEQFF; DNA: TGTGCCAGTAGTTTCGGGACTAGCGCCTACAATGAGCAGTTCTTC
V: TRBV18; size: .; J: TRBJ2-1; D: TRBD2; CDR3: CASSLSGLAIYNEQFF; DNA: TGTGCCAGCTCACTATCGGGACTAGCGATCTACAATGAGCAGTTCTTC
V: TRBV7-9; size: .; J: TRBJ2-5; D: .; CDR3: CASSLLEDSRPFQETQYF; DNA: TGTGCCAGCAGCTTATTAGAGGATAGCAGACCCTTCCAAGAGACCCAGTACTTC
V: TRBV7-9; size: .; J: TRBJ2-7; D: TRBD2; CDR3: CASSLVSGRAYEQYF; DNA: TGTGCCAGCAGCTTAGTTAGCGGGAGGGCCTACGAGCAGTACTTC
V: TRBV5-1; size: .; J: TRBJ2-7; D: .; CDR3: CASSPTGYGNEQYF; DNA: TGCGCCAGCAGTCCGACAGGTTACGGGAACGAGCAGTACTTC
V: TRBV5-1; size: once; J: TRBJ2-7; D: .; CDR3: CASSLGHSYEQYF; DNA: TGCGCCAGCAGCTTGGGACACTCCTACGAGCAGTACTTC
V: TRBV11-2; size: .; J: TRBJ2-7; D: .; CDR3: CASSLEAHYEQYF; DNA: TGTGCCAGCAGCTTAGAGGCTCATTACGAGCAGTACTTC
V: TRBV30; size: .; J: TRBJ1-3; D: .; CDR3: CAWSEWGVGNTIYF; DNA: TGTGCCTGGAGTGAGTGGGGAGTTGGAAACACCATATATTTT
V: TRBV14; size: .; J: TRBJ2-2; D: TRBD1; CDR3: CASSGTGTGGHGELFF; DNA: TGTGCCAGCAGTGGTACCGGGACAGGGGGCCACGGGGAGCTGTTTTTT
V: TRBV12-5; size: .; J: TRBJ2-7; D: TRBD1; CDR3: CASGILGQDEQYF; DNA: TGTGCTAGTGGTATTCTAGGACAGGACGAGCAGTACTTC
V: TRBV4-2; size: few; J: TRBJ1-2; D: .; CDR3: CASSSTGNENYGYTF; DNA: TGTGCCAGCAGCTCCACAGGGAACGAAAACTATGGCTACACCTTC
V: TRBV5-1; size: .; J: TRBJ2-5; D: TRBD1; CDR3: CASSPGDRDGTQYF; DNA: TGCGCCAGCAGCCCCGGGGACAGGGATGGGACCCAGTACTTC
V: TRBV6-6; size: .; J: TRBJ1-1; D: .; CDR3: CASSRTANTEAFF; DNA: TGTGCCAGCAGTCGGACAGCGAACACTGAAGCTTTCTTT
V: TRBV10-3; size: .; J: TRBJ1-2; D: .; CDR3: CAISEVENYGYTF; DNA: TGTGCCATCAGTGAAGTGGAGAACTATGGCTACACCTTC
V: TRBV5-1; size: .; J: TRBJ1-1; D: TRBD1; CDR3: CASSLGDRAGEAFF; DNA: TGCGCCAGCAGCTTGGGAGACAGGGCTGGGGAAGCTTTCTTT
V: TRBV19; size: .; J: TRBJ2-1; D: .; CDR3: CASREGNEQFF; DNA: TGTGCCAGTAGGGAGGGCAATGAGCAGTTCTTC
V: TRBV13; size: .; J: TRBJ2-3; D: TRBD2; CDR3: CASSLSIREGGTDTQYF; DNA: TGTGCCAGCAGCTTAAGTATACGGGAGGGGGGCACAGATACGCAGTATTTT
V: TRBV28; size: .; J: TRBJ2-5; D: TRBD2; CDR3: CASSFGGLAGGSQETQYF; DNA: TGTGCCAGCAGTTTTGGGGGACTAGCGGGGGGGTCCCAAGAGACCCAGTACTTC
V: TRBV2; size: few; J: TRBJ2-5; D: .; CDR3: CASGGRTVKETQYF; DNA: TGTGCCAGTGGAGGAAGGACAGTAAAAGAGACCCAGTACTTC
V: TRBV9; size: few; J: TRBJ1-4; D: .; CDR3: CASSAWGGDQEKLFF; DNA: TGTGCCAGCAGCGCTTGGGGGGGGGATCAAGAAAAACTGTTTTTT
V: TRBV29-1; size: .; J: TRBJ2-1; D: .; CDR3: CSVEVSGSQGNEQFF; DNA: TGCAGCGTTGAAGTAAGTGGGAGTCAAGGCAATGAGCAGTTCTTC
V: TRBV9; size: .; J: TRBJ1-3; D: .; CDR3: CASSVATGESGNTIYF; DNA: TGTGCCAGCAGCGTAGCTACTGGGGAGTCTGGAAACACCATATATTTT
V: TRBV19; size: .; J: TRBJ1-2; D: TRBD1; CDR3: CASSEGTGPYGYTF; DNA: TGTGCCAGTAGTGAAGGGACAGGGCCCTATGGCTACACCTTC
V: TRBV10-2; size: once; J: TRBJ1-5; D: .; CDR3: CASSTGLGQPQHF; DNA: TGCGCCAGCAGTACAGGTCTAGGGCAGCCCCAGCATTTT
V: TRBV28; size: .; J: TRBJ1-5; D: .; CDR3: CASSSPTNQANQPQHF; DNA: TGTGCCAGCAGTTCTCCCACGAACCAGGCAAATCAGCCCCAGCATTTT
V: TRBV10-2; size: .; J: TRBJ1-2; D: .; CDR3: CASSGQLEGYTF; DNA: TGCGCCAGCTCCGGACAGCTCGAGGGCTACACCTTC
V: TRBV29-1; size: once; J: TRBJ2-3; D: .; CDR3: CSVDSSSLSDTQYF; DNA: TGCAGCGTTGACAGTAGCTCCCTTTCAGATACGCAGTATTTT
V: TRBV11-2; size: .; J: TRBJ2-1; D: .; CDR3: CASLSTYNEQFF; DNA: TGTGCCAGCTTGTCCACCTACAATGAGCAGTTCTTC
V: TRBV27; size: .; J: TRBJ1-1; D: .; CDR3: CASSSPTGSNTEAFF; DNA: TGTGCCAGCAGTTCTCCAACAGGTTCGAACACTGAAGCTTTCTTT
V: TRBV9; size: large; J: TRBJ1-5; D: TRBD1; CDR3: CASSRQGASNQPQHF; DNA: TGTGCCAGCAGCAGACAGGGGGCGAGCAATCAGCCCCAGCATTTT
V: TRBV20-1; size: .; J: TRBJ1-1; D: .; CDR3: CSATDDTEAFF; DNA: TGCAGTGCCACAGACGACACTGAAGCTTTCTTT
V: TRBV28; size: .; J: TRBJ2-1; D: .; CDR3: CASRVRHSGRLSYNEQFF; DNA: TGTGCCAGCAGAGTAAGACACAGTGGCCGCCTCTCCTACAATGAGCAGTTCTTC
V: TRBV10-3; size: .; J: TRBJ2-7; D: TRBD2; CDR3: CAIRESRLADSYEQYF; DNA: TGTGCCATCAGGGAATCTAGACTAGCGGACTCCTACGAGCAGTACTTC
V: TRBV5-1; size: .; J: TRBJ2-7; D: TRBD2; CDR3: CASSHGLAENFYEQYF; DNA: TGCGCCAGCAGCCATGGACTAGCGGAGAATTTTTACGAGCAGTACTTC
V: TRBV4-1; size: .; J: TRBJ2-7; D: TRBD1; CDR3: CASSQRDSYEQYF; DNA: TGCGCCAGCAGCCAGAGGGACAGCTACGAGCAGTACTTC
V: TRBV7-9; size: .; J: TRBJ1-3; D: TRBD1; CDR3: CASSLGQPSGNTIYF; DNA: TGTGCCAGCAGCTTGGGACAGCCCTCTGGAAACACCATATATTTT
V: TRBV10-1; size: .; J: TRBJ1-5; D: .; CDR3: CASGSGYQPQHF; DNA: TGCGCCAGCGGATCAGGGTATCAGCCCCAGCATTTT
V: TRBV28; size: .; J: TRBJ1-2; D: TRBD1; CDR3: CASSLAGQGQGGYTF; DNA: TGTGCCAGCAGTTTAGCGGGACAGGGGCAAGGGGGCTACACCTTC
V: TRBV4-1; size: .; J: TRBJ2-1; D: .; CDR3: CASSQEMATSTYNEQFF; DNA: TGCGCCAGCAGCCAAGAAATGGCAACTAGCACTTACAATGAGCAGTTCTTC
V: TRBV28; size: .; J: TRBJ1-3; D: .; CDR3: CASSLSASSGNTIYF; DNA: TGTGCCAGCAGTTTGTCCGCTAGCTCTGGAAACACCATATATTTT